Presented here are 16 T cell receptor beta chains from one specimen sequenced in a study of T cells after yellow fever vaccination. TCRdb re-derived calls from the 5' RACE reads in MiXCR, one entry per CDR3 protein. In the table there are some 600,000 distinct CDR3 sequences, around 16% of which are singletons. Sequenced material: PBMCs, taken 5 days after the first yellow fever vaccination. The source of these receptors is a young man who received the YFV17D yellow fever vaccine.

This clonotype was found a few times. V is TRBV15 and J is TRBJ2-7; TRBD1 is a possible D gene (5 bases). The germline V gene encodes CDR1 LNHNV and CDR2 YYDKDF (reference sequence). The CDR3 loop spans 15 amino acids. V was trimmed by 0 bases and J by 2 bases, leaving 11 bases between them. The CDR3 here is CATSRDRGMAYEQYF. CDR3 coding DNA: TGTGCCACCAGCAGAGATAGGGGCATGGCCTACGAGCAGTACTTC.

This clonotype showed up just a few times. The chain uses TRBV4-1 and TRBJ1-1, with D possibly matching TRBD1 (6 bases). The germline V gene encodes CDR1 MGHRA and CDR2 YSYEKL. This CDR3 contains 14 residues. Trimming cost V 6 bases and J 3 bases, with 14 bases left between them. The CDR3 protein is CASRATGMDTEAFF. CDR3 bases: TGCGCCAGCAGAGCGACAGGCATGGACACTGAAGCTTTCTTT.

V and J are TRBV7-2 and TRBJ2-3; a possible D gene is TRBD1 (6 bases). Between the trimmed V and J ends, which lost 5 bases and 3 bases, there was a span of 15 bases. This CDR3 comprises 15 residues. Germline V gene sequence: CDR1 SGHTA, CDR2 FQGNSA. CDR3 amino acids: CASSPKGEHTDTQYF. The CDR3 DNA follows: TGTGCCAGCAGCCCAAAGGGGGAGCATACAGATACGCAGTATTTT.

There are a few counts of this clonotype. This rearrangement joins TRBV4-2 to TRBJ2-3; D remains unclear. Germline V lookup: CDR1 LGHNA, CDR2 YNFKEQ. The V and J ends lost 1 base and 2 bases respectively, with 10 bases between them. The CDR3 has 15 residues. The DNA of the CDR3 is TGTGCCAGCAGCCAAGTGGCATTAGCCACAGATACGCAGTATTTT. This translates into CASSQVALATDTQYF.

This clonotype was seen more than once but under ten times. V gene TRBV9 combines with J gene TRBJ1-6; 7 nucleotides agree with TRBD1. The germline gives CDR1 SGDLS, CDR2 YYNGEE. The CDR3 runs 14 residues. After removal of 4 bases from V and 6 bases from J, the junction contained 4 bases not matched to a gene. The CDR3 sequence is CASSLDRANSPLHF. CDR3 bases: TGTGCCAGCAGCCTTGACAGGGCTAATTCACCCCTCCACTTT. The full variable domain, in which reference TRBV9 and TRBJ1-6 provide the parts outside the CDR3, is DSGVTQTPKHLITATGQRVTLRCSPRSGDLSVYWYQQSLDQGLQFLIQYYNGEERAKGNILERFSAQQFPDLHSELNLSSLELGDSALYFCASSLDRANSPLHFGNGTRLTVT.

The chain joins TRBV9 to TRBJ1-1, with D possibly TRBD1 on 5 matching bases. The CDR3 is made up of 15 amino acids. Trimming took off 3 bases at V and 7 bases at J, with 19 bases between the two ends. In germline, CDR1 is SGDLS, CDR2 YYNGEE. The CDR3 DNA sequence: TGTGCCAGCAGCGGGGGGGGTACAGCGGCTTTTGAAGCTTTCTTT. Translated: CASSGGGTAAFEAFF. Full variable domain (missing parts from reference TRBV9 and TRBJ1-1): DSGVTQTPKHLITATGQRVTLRCSPRSGDLSVYWYQQSLDQGLQFLIQYYNGEERAKGNILERFSAQQFPDLHSELNLSSLELGDSALYFCASSGGGTAAFEAFFGQGTRLTVV.

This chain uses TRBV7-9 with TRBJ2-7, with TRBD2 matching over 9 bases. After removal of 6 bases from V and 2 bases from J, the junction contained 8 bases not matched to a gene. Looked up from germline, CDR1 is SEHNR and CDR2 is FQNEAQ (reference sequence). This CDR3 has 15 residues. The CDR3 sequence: CASRHSGTSTYEQYF. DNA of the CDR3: TGTGCCAGCAGGCATTCCGGGACTAGCACCTACGAGCAGTACTTC.

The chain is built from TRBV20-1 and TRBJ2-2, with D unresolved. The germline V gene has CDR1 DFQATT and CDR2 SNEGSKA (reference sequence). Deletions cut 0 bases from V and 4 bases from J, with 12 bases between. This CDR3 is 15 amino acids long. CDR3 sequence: CSARDWTVGTGELFF. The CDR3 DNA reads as TGCAGTGCTAGAGATTGGACCGTGGGCACCGGGGAGCTGTTTTTT.

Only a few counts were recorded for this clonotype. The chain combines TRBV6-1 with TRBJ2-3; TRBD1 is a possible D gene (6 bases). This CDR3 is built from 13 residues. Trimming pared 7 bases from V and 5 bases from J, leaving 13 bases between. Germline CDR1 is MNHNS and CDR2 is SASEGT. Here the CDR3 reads CASKGAGVDTQYF. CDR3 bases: TGTGCCAGCAAAGGGGCAGGGGTAGATACGCAGTATTTT.

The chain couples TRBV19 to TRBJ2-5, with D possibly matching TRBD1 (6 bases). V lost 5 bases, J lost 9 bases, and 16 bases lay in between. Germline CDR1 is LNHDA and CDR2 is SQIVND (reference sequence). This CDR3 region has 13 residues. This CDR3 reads CASSAGDRGAQYF. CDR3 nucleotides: TGTGCCAGTAGTGCAGGGGACCGAGGGGCCCAGTACTTC. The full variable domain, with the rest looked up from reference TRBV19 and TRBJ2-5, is DGGITQSPKYLFRKEGQNVTLSCEQNLNHDAMYWYRQDPGQGLRLIYYSQIVNDFQKGDIAEGYSVSREKKESFPLTVTSAQKNPTAFYLCASSAGDRGAQYFGPGTRLLVL.

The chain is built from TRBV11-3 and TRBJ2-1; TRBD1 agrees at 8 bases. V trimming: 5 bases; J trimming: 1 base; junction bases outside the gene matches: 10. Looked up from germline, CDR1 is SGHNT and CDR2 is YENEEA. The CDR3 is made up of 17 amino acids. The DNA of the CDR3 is TGTGCCAGCAGCGCCCGGACAGGGAATGGTTCCTACAATGAGCAGTTCTTC. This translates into CASSARTGNGSYNEQFF.

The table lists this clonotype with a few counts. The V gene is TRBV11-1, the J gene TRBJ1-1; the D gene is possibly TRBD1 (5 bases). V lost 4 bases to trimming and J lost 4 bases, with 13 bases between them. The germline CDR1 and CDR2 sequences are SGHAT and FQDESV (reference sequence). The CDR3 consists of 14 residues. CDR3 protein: CASSSNGGATEAFF. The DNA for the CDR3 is TGTGCCAGCAGCTCGAATGGGGGTGCCACTGAAGCTTTCTTT.

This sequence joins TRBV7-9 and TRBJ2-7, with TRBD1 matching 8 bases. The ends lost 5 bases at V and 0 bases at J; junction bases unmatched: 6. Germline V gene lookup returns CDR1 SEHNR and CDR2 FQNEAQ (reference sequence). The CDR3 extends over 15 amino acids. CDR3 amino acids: CASSPTGEVSYEQYV. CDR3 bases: TGTGCCAGCAGCCCGACAGGGGAAGTCTCCTACGAGCAGTACGTC.

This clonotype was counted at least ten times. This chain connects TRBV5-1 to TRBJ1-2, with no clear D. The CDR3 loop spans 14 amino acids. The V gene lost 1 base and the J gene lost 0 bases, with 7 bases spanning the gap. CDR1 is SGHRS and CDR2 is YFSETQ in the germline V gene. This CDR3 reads CASSLTTTNYGYTF. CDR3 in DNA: TGCGCCAGCAGCTTGACAACCACTAACTATGGCTACACCTTC.

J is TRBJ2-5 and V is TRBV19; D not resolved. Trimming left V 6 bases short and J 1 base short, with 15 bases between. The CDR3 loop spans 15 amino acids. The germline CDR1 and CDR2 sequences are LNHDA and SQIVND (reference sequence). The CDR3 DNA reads TGTGCCAGTAGCACCGTGCAGGACCTCCAAGAGACCCAGTACTTC. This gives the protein CASSTVQDLQETQYF.

The DNA of the CDR3 is TGTGCCAGCAGCTCACTAGCGGGGGGAGCCGCAGATACGCAGTATTTT. This sequence encodes CASSSLAGGAADTQYF. This sequence joins TRBV7-3 and TRBJ2-3; TRBD2 matches at 12 bases. V trimming: 4 bases; J trimming: 4 bases; junction bases outside the gene matches: 6. The CDR3 totals 16 residues. Germline CDR1 is SGHTA and CDR2 is FQGTGA.